This T cell receptor beta chain was obtained from a study of blood T cell repertoires in COVID-19. About the study: From the United States, Italy and Spain came samples of acute and convalescent COVID-19.

Profiled with immunoSEQ multiplex PCR; TCRdb holds only in-frame clones, not every one. The sample carries approximately 470,000 clones, about nine tenths recorded once. This clone has a handful of counts. The cohort comprised adults aged roughly 18 to 95 years residing in approximately 22 US areas. Cohorts were assigned according to the clinical history that participants reported. The CDR3 sequence is 13 residues long. Per the germline V gene, CDR1 is KGHDR and CDR2 is SFDVKD. Trimming shortened V by 12 bases and J by 0 bases, and 11 bases separated the two germline ends. V is TRBV24-1 and J is TRBJ1-5; TRBD1 might be the D (6 bases). Input material: PBMCs or T cells enriched from blood (not recorded which). This receptor was obtained from a woman aged 18-29 years who had recovered from COVID-19. CDR3 coding DNA: TGTGCCCTTTGCAGGGGTAGCAATCAGCCCCAGCATTTT. Amino acids: CALCRGSNQPQHF.